The 30 T cell receptor beta chains below were found in one sample sequenced in a study of cytomegalovirus exposure and HLA in healthy donors. The PCR contained 60 Vbeta and 13 Jbeta primers. TCRdb's copy holds only in-frame clones and misses some; the assay was immunoSEQ multiplex PCR. Found here are about 160,000 clones, approximately 81% of them singletons; the top ten hold 1% to 1.5%. Sequences were obtained from PBMCs. These receptors were taken from a man between 50 and 59 years old in good health and CMV-seropositive.

CDR3 loop: CASSQTAGSTEAFF. CDR3 nucleotides: TGTGCCAGCAGCCAGACTGCGGGATCGACTGAAGCTTTCTTT. The chain has TRBV14 and TRBJ1-1, with D hard to call. The germline CDR1 and CDR2 sequences are SGHDN and FVKESK. This CDR3 has 14 residues. The V end was cut by 3 bases, the J end by 5 bases, with 13 bases between. The complete variable domain, with remaining parts taken from reference TRBV14 and TRBJ1-1, reads EAGVTQFPSHSVIEKGQTVTLRCDPISGHDNLYWYRRVMGKEIKFLLHFVKESKQDESGMPNNRFLAERTGGTYSTLKVQPAELEDSGVYFCASSQTAGSTEAFFGQGTRLTVV.

The rearrangement links TRBV2 to TRBJ1-5; D unclear. V was pared by 8 bases and J by 0 bases, with 14 bases between. The length of the CDR3 is 15 residues. The germline V gene encodes CDR1 SNHLY and CDR2 FYNNEI. The CDR3 nucleotides are TGTGCCAGCCGGGGTGAGGAGGGTAGCAATCAGCCCCAGCATTTT. Its protein is CASRGEEGSNQPQHF.

J is TRBJ2-2 and V is TRBV11-1; TRBD1 is a possible D gene (6 bases). CDR1 is SGHAT, CDR2 FQDESV, per germline (reference sequence). Trimming stripped 0 bases from V and 5 bases from J, with 7 bases between. This CDR3 has 14 residues. The CDR3, as DNA: TGTGCCAGCAGCTTAGCTAGGGGGACCGGGGAGCTGTTTTTT. Residues: CASSLARGTGELFF.

For this clone: Without the conserved terminal phenylalanine or tryptophan, this CDR3 likely stems from a read error. The chain has TRBV10-2 and TRBJ1-6; D is undetermined. CDR1 WSHSY and CDR2 SAAADI come from the germline V gene. The CDR3 is 12 amino acids. Trimming took off 10 bases at V and 10 bases at J, with 14 bases between the two ends. The CDR3 loop is CATADWKSPLHL. The CDR3 coding sequence is TGCGCCACCGCGGACTGGAAATCACCCCTCCACCTT.

The chain links TRBV10-3 to TRBJ2-7, with TRBD1 matching over 8 bases. The CDR3 is 20 residues long. V gave up 2 bases and J gave up 0 bases; unmatched junction bases: 18. Germline V gene sequence: CDR1 ENHRY, CDR2 SYGVKD. CDR3 amino acids: CAISEPPYGQGEFSSYEQYF. CDR3 bases: TGTGCCATCAGTGAGCCACCCTACGGACAGGGCGAGTTCAGCTCCTACGAGCAGTACTTC.

This sequence joins TRBV7-8 and TRBJ1-1; TRBD1 might be the D (5 bases). V dropped 5 bases and J dropped 7 bases, with 11 bases sitting between them. This CDR3 has 12 amino acids. Germline-derived CDR1 and CDR2 are SGHVS and FQNEAQ. In nucleotides, the CDR3 is TGTGCCAGCAGCCACCTCCAGGGTGAAGCTTTCTTT. It yields the protein CASSHLQGEAFF.

This clone occurred a few times. The chain uses TRBV7-8 and TRBJ2-7; D possibly corresponds to TRBD1 (5 bases). V lost 4 bases and J 6 bases, leaving 16 bases between the germline ends. The CDR3 sequence is 14 residues long. Germline assignment: CDR1 SGHVS and CDR2 FQNEAQ. The CDR3 loop is CASSSSGNSLEQYF. CDR3 bases: TGTGCCAGCAGCTCGTCAGGGAACTCCCTCGAGCAGTACTTC.

The chain joins TRBV11-2 to TRBJ2-5; perhaps TRBD2 as D (5 bases). The V gene's germline CDR1 is SGHAT and CDR2 FQNNGV. The germline V and J ends were trimmed by 2 bases and 5 bases, with 12 bases remaining between them. There are 14 residues in the CDR3. CDR3 nucleotide sequence: TGTGCCAGCAGCTTAAGTGGGAGTCGTGAGACCCAGTACTTC. This translates into CASSLSGSRETQYF.

The CDR3 loop is CASSLIQGEDYGYTF. The CDR3 DNA reads TGTGCCAGCTCACTAATACAGGGAGAGGACTATGGCTACACCTTC. The chain joins TRBV18 to TRBJ1-2; D perhaps matches TRBD1 (6 bases). The germline V and J ends were trimmed by 4 bases and 3 bases, with 15 bases remaining between them. This CDR3 is 15 amino acids long. The germline CDR1 and CDR2 sequences are KGHSH and LQKENI.

This clone was observed a handful of times. The rearrangement joins TRBV18 to TRBJ2-7; D is possibly TRBD2 (5 bases). The ends were cut back, 3 bases at V and 3 bases at J, with 6 bases in the middle. This CDR3 contains 12 residues. Germline V CDR1 and CDR2: KGHSH, LQKENI. The DNA of the CDR3 is TGTGCCAGCTCACCCGGGGACTACGAGCAGTACTTC. This encodes CASSPGDYEQYF.

The chain carries TRBV2 and TRBJ2-5; 8 bases match TRBD2. Germline loops: CDR1 SNHLY, CDR2 FYNNEI. CDR3 length: 14 residues. The ends lost 2 bases at V and 7 bases at J; junction bases unmatched: 6. The CDR3 DNA is TGTGCCAGCAGTGAACGCGGGAGGTTAGGGACCCAGTACTTC. Its translation is CASSERGRLGTQYF.

This clone appeared a single time. The V call is TRBV9, the J call TRBJ1-1; D unresolved. CDR1 SGDLS and CDR2 YYNGEE come from the germline V gene. V was pared by 2 bases and J by 7 bases, with 12 bases between. The CDR3 is 13 amino acids. The CDR3 DNA follows: TGTGCCAGCAGCGTCGACACCGGCGTTGAAGCTTTCTTT. Translating it yields CASSVDTGVEAFF.

The chain employs TRBV19 and TRBJ2-7; D perhaps matches TRBD1 (6 bases). This CDR3 region has 14 residues. CDR1 is LNHDA, CDR2 SQIVND, per germline (reference sequence). Trimming took off 5 bases at V and 4 bases at J, with 15 bases between the two ends. CDR3 loop: CASSGGPVGYEQYF. CDR3 bases: TGTGCCAGTAGTGGGGGCCCCGTGGGATACGAGCAGTACTTC.

The sample holds a few counts of this clone. The CDR3 spells CASGDRVGYEQYF. Written as DNA, the CDR3 is TGTGCCAGCGGCGACAGGGTAGGCTACGAGCAGTACTTC. This chain connects TRBV7-2 to TRBJ2-7; 7 bases are shared with TRBD1. The germline CDR1 and CDR2 sequences are SGHTA and FQGNSA. V lost 8 bases and J lost 3; bases outside the gene matches: 7. This CDR3 contains 13 residues.

This clone was seen a handful of times. The J gene is TRBJ2-1, the V gene TRBV25-1; a possible D gene is TRBD2 (6 bases). The CDR3 spans 12 residues. Germline lookup yields CDR1 MGHDK and CDR2 SYGVNS. V was shortened by 3 bases and J by 10 bases, with 10 bases between the two germline ends. The CDR3 loop is CASSEGGREQFF. CDR3 in DNA: TGTGCCAGCAGTGAGGGGGGAAGGGAGCAGTTCTTC.

The chain is built from TRBV27 and TRBJ2-7; the D gene is possibly TRBD1 (8 bases). Germline-derived CDR1 and CDR2 are MNHEY and SMNVEV (reference sequence). This CDR3 has 22 amino acids. Between the trimmed V and J ends, which lost 2 bases and 4 bases, there was a span of 36 bases. As DNA, the CDR3 is TGTGCCAGCAGTTTAAAAGGACAGGGAGTACTAGCGTCTAAGCAGCGAGGGTACGAGCAGTACTTC. It translates to CASSLKGQGVLASKQRGYEQYF.

The CDR3 sequence is CASSLTGANSPLHF. The CDR3 nucleotides are TGTGCCAGCAGCTTAACGGGGGCGAATTCACCCCTCCACTTT. The gene calls are TRBV7-3 and TRBJ1-6, with D possibly TRBD1 on 6 matching bases. The CDR3 length is 14 residues. The V gene's germline CDR1 is SGHTA and CDR2 FQGTGA. Trimming pared 0 bases from V and 7 bases from J, leaving 7 bases between. The entire variable domain, with the rest obtained from reference TRBV7-3 and TRBJ1-6, is as follows: GAGVSQTPSNKVTEKGKYVELRCDPISGHTALYWYRQSLGQGPEFLIYFQGTGAADDSGLPNDRFFAVRPEGSVSTLKIQRTERGDSAVYLCASSLTGANSPLHFGNGTRLTVT.

The chain recombines TRBV5-1 with TRBJ2-5, with a weak D call TRBD1 (6 bases). CDR1 and CDR2 from the germline V gene are SGHRS and YFSETQ. This CDR3 spans 13 amino acids. The V end was cut by 3 bases, the J end by 4 bases, with 10 bases between. CDR3 loop: CASSSPGAETQYF. The CDR3 DNA reads as TGCGCCAGCAGCTCCCCAGGGGCAGAGACCCAGTACTTC.

This chain joins TRBV29-1 and TRBJ2-4, with 7 bases fitting TRBD2. J was trimmed by 3 bases and V by 8 bases; bases with no gene match: 16. Germline CDR1 reads SQVTM; CDR2 reads ANQGSEA. There are 16 residues in the CDR3. CDR3 bases: TGCAGCATAGGACTAGTGGCAGGCCGGGGCAAAAACATTCAGTACTTC. Protein: CSIGLVAGRGKNIQYF.

The chain combines TRBV27 with TRBJ2-5; 9 bases are a match to TRBD1. This CDR3 is 16 amino acids long. J gave up 5 bases and V 1 base, and 8 bases lay outside the gene matches. The V gene's germline CDR1 is MNHEY and CDR2 SMNVEV (reference sequence). CDR3 amino acids: CASSLWAQGAAETQYF. The DNA for the CDR3 is TGTGCCAGCAGTTTATGGGCACAGGGGGCGGCGGAGACCCAGTACTTC.

The chain employs TRBV11-1 and TRBJ2-1, with 8 bases lining up with TRBD2. V shed 3 bases and J 2 bases; nucleotides not matched to a gene: 3. This CDR3 comprises 15 residues. Germline V gene data show CDR1 as SGHAT and CDR2 as FQDESV (reference sequence). The CDR3 bases are TGTGCCAGCAGCTTTGAAGCGGGAGCCTACAATGAGCAGTTCTTC. The encoded protein is CASSFEAGAYNEQFF.

The chain combines TRBV9 with TRBJ1-1, with TRBD1 as a possible D gene (6 bases). V shed 3 bases and J shed 5 bases, with 11 bases lying between them. Per germline, CDR1 SGDLS and CDR2 YYNGEE. This CDR3 contains 13 residues. The CDR3 DNA is TGTGCCAGCAGCGAGGGGGTTAGGACTGAAGCTTTCTTT. As protein: CASSEGVRTEAFF.

This clone has only one observation. V usage is TRBV7-6 and J usage is TRBJ2-1, with a tentative D call TRBD2 (6 bases). The V gene's germline CDR1 is SGHVS and CDR2 FNYEAQ. The CDR3 covers 16 residues. Trimming cost V 2 bases and J 0 bases, with 11 bases left between them. In nucleotides, the CDR3 is TGTGCCAGCAGCTTAAGGGCCGGGAGCTCCTACAATGAGCAGTTCTTC. This encodes CASSLRAGSSYNEQFF.

V gene TRBV7-9 combines with J gene TRBJ2-7, with 9 bases that match TRBD1. J gave up 3 bases and V 5 bases, and 8 bases lay outside the gene matches. Germline V lookup: CDR1 SEHNR, CDR2 FQNEAQ (reference sequence). CDR3 size: 15 residues. For the CDR3, the DNA is TGTGCCAGCAGCCGCACCGGGACAGGGATCTACGAGCAGTACTTC. Residues: CASSRTGTGIYEQYF. Looking up the rest from reference TRBV7-9 and TRBJ2-7 gives the full variable domain: DTGVSQNPRHKITKRGQNVTFRCDPISEHNRLYWYRQTLGQGPEFLTYFQNEAQLEKSRLLSDRFSAERPKGSFSTLEIQRTEQGDSAMYLCASSRTGTGIYEQYFGPGTRLTVT.

The chain has TRBV6-8 and TRBJ2-3; the D gene is possibly TRBD2 (7 bases). V was cut by 0 bases and J by 2 bases, with 18 bases left in between. This CDR3 has 18 residues. The germline gives CDR1 MNHGY, CDR2 SAAAGT. DNA for the CDR3: TGTGCCAGCAGTTACTCGACGGGGGGCAGGGGACCCACAGATACGCAGTATTTT. Residues: CASSYSTGGRGPTDTQYF.

The CDR3 is CASSYLQGTTGELFF. CDR3 bases: TGTGCCAGCAGTTACTTACAGGGTACCACCGGGGAGCTGTTTTTT. The V gene is TRBV6-6, the J gene TRBJ2-2; D is possibly TRBD1 (6 bases). In germline, CDR1 is MNHNY, CDR2 SVGAGI (reference sequence). The V end lost 1 base, the J end lost 4 bases, and 10 bases lay between the germline ends. The CDR3 spans 15 residues.

V gene TRBV28 combines with J gene TRBJ2-7, with TRBD1 matching over 12 bases. V lost 8 bases to trimming and J lost 5 bases; unmatched junction nucleotides: 4. CDR3 size: 13 residues. Germline-derived CDR1 and CDR2 are MDHEN and SYDVKM. As DNA, the CDR3 is TGTGCCAGCCTTCGGGACAGGGGGCACGAGCAGTACTTC. Translating gives CASLRDRGHEQYF. The whole variable domain, filled in from reference TRBV28 and TRBJ2-7, reads DVKVTQSSRYLVKRTGEKVFLECVQDMDHENMFWYRQDPGLGLRLIYFSYDVKMKEKGDIPEGYSVSREKKERFSLILESASTNQTSMYLCASLRDRGHEQYFGPGTRLTVT.

The chain is built from TRBV9 and TRBJ1-2, with TRBD1 identical over 7 bases. The germline gives CDR1 SGDLS, CDR2 YYNGEE. The CDR3 is made up of 15 amino acids. Trimming at V came to 3 bases and at J to 4 bases, leaving 9 bases not matched to a gene. In DNA form, the CDR3 reads TGTGCCAGCAGCGCTCTACAGGGGACAATCTATGGCTACACCTTC. Translation: CASSALQGTIYGYTF. The full variable domain, with the rest looked up from reference TRBV9 and TRBJ1-2, is DSGVTQTPKHLITATGQRVTLRCSPRSGDLSVYWYQQSLDQGLQFLIQYYNGEERAKGNILERFSAQQFPDLHSELNLSSLELGDSALYFCASSALQGTIYGYTFGSGTRLTVV.

This clone was seen only a few times. CDR3 residues: CASSSFGTGTDTQYF. In DNA, the CDR3 is TGTGCCAGCAGCAGCTTTGGAACGGGAACGGATACGCAGTATTTT. This rearrangement joins TRBV7-6 to TRBJ2-3; maybe TRBD2 (5 bases). Germline CDR1 and CDR2: SGHVS and FNYEAQ. The CDR3 spans 15 residues. Trimming stripped 5 bases from V and 6 bases from J, with 18 bases between.

The J gene is TRBJ2-3, the V gene TRBV25-1, with D perhaps TRBD2 (7 bases). V dropped 4 bases and J dropped 2 bases, with 10 bases sitting between them. This CDR3 has 14 amino acids. From germline, CDR1 is MGHDK and CDR2 SYGVNS. CDR3 region: CASSAAGATDTQYF. The CDR3 DNA reads TGTGCCAGCAGTGCTGCGGGGGCCACAGATACGCAGTATTTT.